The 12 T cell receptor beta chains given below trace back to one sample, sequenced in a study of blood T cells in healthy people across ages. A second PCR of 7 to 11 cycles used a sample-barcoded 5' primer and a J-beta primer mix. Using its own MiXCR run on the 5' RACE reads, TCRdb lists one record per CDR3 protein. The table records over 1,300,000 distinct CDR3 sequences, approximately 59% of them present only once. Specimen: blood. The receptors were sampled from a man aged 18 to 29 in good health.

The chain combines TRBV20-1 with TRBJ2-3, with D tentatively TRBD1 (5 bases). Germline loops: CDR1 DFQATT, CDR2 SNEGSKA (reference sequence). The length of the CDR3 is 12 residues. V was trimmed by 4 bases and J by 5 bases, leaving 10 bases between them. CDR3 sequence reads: CSATGIEDTQYF. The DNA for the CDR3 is TGCAGTGCTACAGGGATCGAAGATACGCAGTATTTT.

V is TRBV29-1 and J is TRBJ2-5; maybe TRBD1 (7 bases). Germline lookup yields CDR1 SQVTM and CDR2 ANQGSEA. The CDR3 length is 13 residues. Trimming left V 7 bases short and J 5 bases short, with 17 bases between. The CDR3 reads CSAEATGRETQYF. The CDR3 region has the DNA TGCAGCGCTGAGGCGACAGGGAGGGAGACCCAGTACTTC.

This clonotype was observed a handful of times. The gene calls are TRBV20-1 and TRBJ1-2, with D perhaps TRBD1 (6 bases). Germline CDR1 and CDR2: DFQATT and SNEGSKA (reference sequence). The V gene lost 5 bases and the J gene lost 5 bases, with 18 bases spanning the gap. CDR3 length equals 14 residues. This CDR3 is CSAQEGGALYGYTF. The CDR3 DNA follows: TGCAGTGCTCAAGAGGGGGGCGCCCTTTATGGCTACACCTTC.

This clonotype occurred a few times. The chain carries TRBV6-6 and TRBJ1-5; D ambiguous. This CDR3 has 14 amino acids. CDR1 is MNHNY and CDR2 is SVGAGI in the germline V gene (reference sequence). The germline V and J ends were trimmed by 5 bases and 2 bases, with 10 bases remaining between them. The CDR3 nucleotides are TGTGCCAGCAGTCAGTCCCGGGGCAATCAGCCCCAGCATTTT. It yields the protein CASSQSRGNQPQHF.

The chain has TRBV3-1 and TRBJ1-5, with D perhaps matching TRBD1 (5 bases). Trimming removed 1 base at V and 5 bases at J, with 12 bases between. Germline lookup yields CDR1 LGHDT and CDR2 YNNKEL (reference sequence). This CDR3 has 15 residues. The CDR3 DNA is TGTGCCAGCAGCCAAGGTTTACAGGACCATCAGCCCCAGCATTTT. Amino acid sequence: CASSQGLQDHQPQHF. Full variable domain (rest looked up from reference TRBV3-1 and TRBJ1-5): DTAVSQTPKYLVTQMGNDKSIKCEQNLGHDTMYWYKQDSKKFLKIMFSYNNKELIINETVPNRFSPKSPDKAHLNLHINSLELGDSAVYFCASSQGLQDHQPQHFGDGTRLSIL.

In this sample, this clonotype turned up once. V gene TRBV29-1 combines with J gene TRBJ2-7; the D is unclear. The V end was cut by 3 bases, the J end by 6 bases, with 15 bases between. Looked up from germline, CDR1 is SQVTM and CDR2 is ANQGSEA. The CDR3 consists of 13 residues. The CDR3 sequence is CSVDGPRRTEQYF. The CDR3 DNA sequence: TGCAGCGTTGATGGGCCCCGTAGGACCGAGCAGTACTTC.

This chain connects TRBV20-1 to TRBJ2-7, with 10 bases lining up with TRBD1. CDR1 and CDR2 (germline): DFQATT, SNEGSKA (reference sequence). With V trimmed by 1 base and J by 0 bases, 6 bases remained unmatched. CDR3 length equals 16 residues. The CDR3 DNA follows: TGCAGTGCTAGAGGGGGGACAGGGGTATCCTCCTACGAGCAGTACTTC. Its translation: CSARGGTGVSSYEQYF.

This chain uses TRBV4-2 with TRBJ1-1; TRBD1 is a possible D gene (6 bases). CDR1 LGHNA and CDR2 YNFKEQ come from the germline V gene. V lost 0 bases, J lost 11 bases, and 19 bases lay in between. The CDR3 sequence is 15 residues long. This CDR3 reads CASSQDYAQGIFAFF. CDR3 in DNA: TGTGCCAGCAGCCAAGATTACGCACAGGGTATTTTCGCTTTCTTT.

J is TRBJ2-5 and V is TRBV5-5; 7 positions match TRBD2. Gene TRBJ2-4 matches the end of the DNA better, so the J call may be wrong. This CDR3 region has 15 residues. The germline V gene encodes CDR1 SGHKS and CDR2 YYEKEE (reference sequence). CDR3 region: CASSQPSGDKNIQYF. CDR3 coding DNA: TGTGCCAGCAGCCAACCGAGCGGGGACAAAAACATTCAGTACTTC.

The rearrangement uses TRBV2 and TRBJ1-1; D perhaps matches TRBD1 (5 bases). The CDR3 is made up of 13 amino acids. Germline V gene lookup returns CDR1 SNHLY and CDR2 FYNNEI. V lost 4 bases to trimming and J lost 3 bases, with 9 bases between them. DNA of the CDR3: TGTGCCAGCAGTGTCCGGGGGGACACTGAAGCTTTCTTT. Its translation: CASSVRGDTEAFF.

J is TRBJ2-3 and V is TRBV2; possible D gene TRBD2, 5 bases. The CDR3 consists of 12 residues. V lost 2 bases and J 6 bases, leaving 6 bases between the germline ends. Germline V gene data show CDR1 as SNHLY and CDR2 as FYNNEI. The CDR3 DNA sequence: TGTGCCAGCAGTGAAACGGGGGATACGCAGTATTTT. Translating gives CASSETGDTQYF. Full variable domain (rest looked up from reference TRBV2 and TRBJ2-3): EPEVTQTPSHQVTQMGQEVILRCVPISNHLYFYWYRQILGQKVEFLVSFYNNEISEKSEIFDDQFSVERPDGSNFTLKIRSTKLEDSAMYFCASSETGDTQYFGPGTRLTVL.

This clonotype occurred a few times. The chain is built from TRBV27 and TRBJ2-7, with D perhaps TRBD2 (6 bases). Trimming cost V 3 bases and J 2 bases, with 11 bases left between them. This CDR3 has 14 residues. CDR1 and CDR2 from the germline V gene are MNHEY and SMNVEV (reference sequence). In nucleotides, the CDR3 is TGTGCCAGCAGTTTTGGCGGGGCCCCCTACGAGCAGTACTTC. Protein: CASSFGGAPYEQYF.